Sequencing of this TCR beta chain was carried out in a study of cytomegalovirus exposure and HLA in healthy donors (dated by TCRdb to 2016 to 2017). Background for the entire study: An earlier analysis of approximately 640 of the donors reported approximately 270 Gb of sequence data and 117 million unique TCR beta sequences from about 180 million T cells. About 330 gigabases of sequencing data and roughly 81 million unique TCR sequences made up an early release that covered some 640 HLA-typed donors. Donor age, sex, ethnicity and CMV serostatus were compiled alongside the repertoire data. Using immunosequencing, the study profiled T cell repertoires from approximately 700 subjects and related those repertoires to cytomegalovirus serostatus. The study was designed to test whether signatures of past pathogen exposure could be identified by cataloging public T cell receptors. Across 398 genotyped donors of the cohort, an average of 235,054 unique TCR beta nucleotide sequences per donor were sequenced, and roughly 20% of those sequences were non-productive. The study combined high-throughput TCR immunosequencing, statistical association of individual TCRs with disease status, and machine learning to predict cytomegalovirus infection status. In a later analysis, previously published TCR beta repertoires from fewer than 750 donors were re-analyzed and high-resolution HLA genotyping was added so that TCR occurrence patterns could be studied. To decide whether each TCR beta V gene segment behaved as functional or pseudogenic, an earlier analysis of approximately 620 of the donors relied on high-throughput TCR beta sequencing. The genetic ancestry cluster associated with self-reported Caucasian donors included around four fifths of the roughly 390 genotyped donors. In a later genetic analysis, genome-wide SNP genotypes for about three fifths of the roughly 670 donors were used, and that subset was treated as a discovery cohort. In addition to the first cohort of 650 to 750 subjects, a separate validation cohort of over 90 different subjects was used. All discovery cohort repertoires had been generated using a single sequencing platform. The number of typed donors differed by locus: about 629-630 for A, B, C, DRB1 and DQB1; approximately 520 for DQA1; approximately 600 for DPA1; and 400 to 480 for DPB1. The later analysis used no new phenotypic data to find candidate immune exposures, relying instead on TCR beta sequences and their occurrence across donors. Because of strong linkage in the cohort, roughly five DR-DQ haplotypes were treated as single units for association and clustering. Class I and class II HLA loci were covered by the typing at four-digit resolution. Overall results and qualifications from the work: Roughly uniform sequencing depth across donors was assumed in presence/absence analyses, although this assumption may not hold. In a later analysis, several top co-occurrence clusters were reported to appear linked to parvovirus B19, influenza, CMV and Epstein-Barr virus. Immune exposure information for the cohort was limited to CMV serostatus. In an earlier analysis of approximately 590 of the donors, most TCR beta V segments appeared in productive rearrangements about 87% or about 30% of the time, broadly matching IMGT annotations. A later genetic analysis associated a missense DCLRE1C variant with V-gene and J-gene trimming of TCR beta chains, and an independent cohort replicated the association. In a later analysis, most CMV-associated TCR beta chains were found to appear HLA-restricted, with HLA associations seemingly driven largely by CMV exposure. The cohort was sequenced for TCR beta chains only, and without alpha or paired-chain data the features that could be detected were limited. In a later analysis, about 16,000 TCR beta sequences were associated with specific HLA alleles at a false discovery rate of 0.05. In the study, about 150 TCR beta chains were listed as associated with cytomegalovirus. The classifier was reported to diagnose cytomegalovirus status with high specificity and sensitivity in both the original and validation cohorts. The earlier analysis of approximately 590 of the donors excluded 15 to 20 rarely observed V segments, including chromosome 9 orphons, because counts were too low. In a later analysis, TCR association rates were found to vary across HLA loci, with the most associated TCRs seen for DRB1 alleles and the fewest for HLA-C alleles. In a later analysis, HLA-associated TCR beta chains showed more clonal expansion and lower generation probabilities than non-associated chains that were equally common. A cluster of highly shared sequence variants was judged likely to be a technical artifact of the sequencing pipeline. Linkage disequilibrium might explain the correlated functional status among segregating V segments, but an unknown experimental factor could not be excluded. Because some donors lacked HLA typing at each locus, the association tests relied only on the typed subset. Some IMGT-functional V segments, including TRBV6-2 and TRBV6-3, could not be distinguished by the 87-base-pair reads and were therefore excluded. In vitro tests confirmed that three of the cytomegalovirus-associated TCR beta chains recognize cytomegalovirus antigens. It was suggested by the authors that the approach could potentially be generalized to other disease states and immunological phenotypes. In a later genetic analysis, fewer N-insertions in productive TCRs were reported among donors in an Asian-associated ancestry cluster than the roughly 640-donor mean. Strong co-occurrence of HLA alleles, especially DR and DQ, made assigning TCR associations to individual alleles difficult. While some public TCRs were present in many individuals, most TCR sequences turned up only very rarely across donors. A further reported finding was that TCR beta sequences accurately predicted the HLA-A and HLA-B alleles for most subjects in the first cohort.

Receptor amplification or capture employed the immunoSEQ multiplex PCR assay. A mixture of 60 forward primers for TCR Vbeta segments and 13 reverse primers for TCR Jbeta segments was used in the multiplex PCR. The CDR3 region of rearranged TCR beta genes was amplified from genomic DNA by a multiplex PCR assay. On the Illumina HiSeq System, the amplified TCR beta libraries were sequenced as 87-base-pair reads. The paper's data handling went like this. A later analysis counted about 82 million unique TCR beta chains across the 690 or so repertoires, and around 12 million of these chains were shared by at least two donors. Raw reads were error-corrected and collapsed into unique sequences with a nearest-neighbor algorithm that merged closely related sequences to remove PCR and sequencing errors. V, D and J gene segments were assigned by aligning CDR3 sequences to IMGT reference sequences. Each retained sequence needed at least a six-nucleotide match to both a V gene segment and a J gene segment. Rearrangements were called productive when the CDR3 lacked stop codons and stayed in frame with V and J; all others were non-productive. Following IMGT convention, CDR3 was defined as the stretch from the second conserved V-encoded cysteine to the conserved J-encoded phenylalanine. The earlier analysis of approximately 590 of the donors excluded any sequence lacking an unambiguous match to a single V gene segment. An earlier analysis of fewer than 650 of the donors classified V segments as functional when productive rearrangements were above 56.7% and as segregating when the standard deviation between donors was above 5%. To diagnose cytomegalovirus status from the catalog of TCR beta chain sequences, a statistical classification framework was built. In a later analysis, TCR nucleotide sequences were compared against IMGT/GENE-DB human TR gene sequences so that V and J genes could be assigned. The TCRdist pipeline was used in a later analysis to assign CDR3 sequences and most-parsimonious VDJ recombination scenarios. In a later analysis, every TCR beta chain was defined by the combination of its CDR3 amino acid sequence and its V-gene family, and reads without a unique V-gene family were dropped. In a later analysis, around 650 highly shared, low-generation-probability nucleotide sequences were removed to address suspected cross-contamination and a sequencing artifact. For each public chain, a later analysis derived a clonal expansion index from normalized ranks of inferred template counts within each repertoire. Generation probabilities in a later analysis came from a VDJ recombination model fitted to out-of-frame rearrangements, and those results were checked against IGoR. A later analysis scored TCR-TCR, TCR-HLA and TCR-CMV co-occurrence with hypergeometric tests, applying a repertoire-size bias correction to TCR pairs. False discovery rates were estimated in a later analysis by permuting HLA or CMV assignments 20 times. In a later analysis, co-occurring TCRs were grouped using DBSCAN, and TCRdist sequence similarity was added for clustering within HLA-allele-positive subsets. For co-occurrence clustering, repertoires with fewer than 30,000 or more than 120,000 public chains were excluded, along with five repertoires with anomalous nucleotide sharing. TCRdb retrieved this table from immuneACCESS and kept in-frame rearrangements only. Not all clones are present; in checked studies, unresolved V genes account for under half, and no reason is known for the remainder. The DNA gave D and trimming, while V, J and clone size come from that table. Recorded for this sample are roughly 160,000 clones; about 85% of them occurred a single time. The ten largest clones represent roughly 2.5% of the sample.

In the germline V gene (reference sequence), CDR1 corresponds to SEHNR and CDR2 to FQNEAQ. The germline ends are 16 bases apart after V is trimmed by 3 bases and J by 7 bases. The CDR3 holds 15 amino acids from the cysteine to the phenylalanine. Only the CDR3 region is kept as DNA, spanning 45 bases read in frame from base 1. This clone was seen a single time. The target of this receptor is not known. Within one base of it there is no much larger clone, and no base qualities were kept. The cohort was made up of 500 to 800 healthy bone marrow donors. All cohort members were sampled while nominally healthy, although unrecorded immune exposures were likely present. The donor tested CMV seropositive and was one of the 289 seropositive cohort members. Each donor provided a peripheral blood sample, and peripheral blood mononuclear cells were used for TCR beta sequencing. The Qiagen DNeasy Blood Extraction Kit was used to extract genomic DNA from the blood cell samples.

The sequence joins TRBV7-9 to TRBJ2-1; matching of 6 bases hints at TRBD2 as the D gene. The receptor's source is a man younger than 45 in good health and CMV-seropositive. What was sequenced was PBMCs. CDR3 sequence: CASSLAGTWLNEQFF. The nucleotides read TGTGCCAGCAGCTTGGCCGGGACTTGGCTGAATGAGCAGTTCTTC.